These 19 T cell receptor beta chains were sequenced from one sample in a study of blood T cell repertoires in COVID-19. The assay was immunoSEQ multiplex PCR, and TCRdb's table has in-frame clones only and misses some. Of roughly 260,000 clones in the sample, over 75% were seen once. The source material was peripheral blood. These receptors all come from a woman aged 40 to 55 who had recovered from COVID-19.

Written as DNA, the CDR3 is TGTGCCAGCAGCCAGCATTGGGGGGGTGGTTCACCCCTCCACTTT. This gives the protein CASSQHWGGGSPLHF. The chain links TRBV7-9 to TRBJ1-6, with TRBD1 as a possible D gene (5 bases). Germline V CDR1 and CDR2: SEHNR, FQNEAQ (reference sequence). This CDR3 region has 15 residues. V lost 5 bases and J 9 bases, leaving 17 bases between the germline ends.

This chain uses TRBV10-3 with TRBJ2-1, with TRBD2 matching 10 bases. Germline CDR1 ENHRY, CDR2 SYGVKD. The trim removed 10 bases at V and 10 bases at J, leaving 16 bases unmatched. The CDR3 is 15 amino acids. The CDR3 sequence is CATSIGLAGVGEQFF. The CDR3 DNA sequence: TGTGCCACCTCTATAGGGCTAGCGGGAGTAGGCGAGCAGTTCTTC.

The chain is built from TRBV24-1 and TRBJ2-5; 7 bases line up with TRBD1. The V gene end was trimmed by 5 bases and the J gene end by 4 bases; junction bases not matched to a gene: 6. The CDR3 runs to 14 residues. Per the germline V gene, CDR1 is KGHDR and CDR2 is SFDVKD. The CDR3 DNA reads as TGTGCCACCAGTGTAGGGGGCGCGGGAGAGACCCAGTACTTC. This sequence encodes CATSVGGAGETQYF.

The genes are TRBV4-1 and TRBJ2-4; 7 bases map to TRBD1. Germline V lookup: CDR1 MGHRA, CDR2 YSYEKL. V gave up 5 bases and J gave up 9 bases; unmatched junction bases: 7. CDR3 length: 13 residues. CDR3 region: CASSKTGQTIQYF. In nucleotides, the CDR3 is TGCGCCAGCAGCAAGACGGGACAGACCATTCAGTACTTC.

The chain couples TRBV4-2 to TRBJ2-4; weak D call: TRBD2 (5 bases). V shed 0 bases and J shed 7 bases, with 13 bases lying between them. The CDR3 is 15 residues long. Germline lookup yields CDR1 LGHNA and CDR2 YNFKEQ. The CDR3 DNA is TGTGCCAGCAGCCAAGATTCCGGGTGGGAGAACATTCAGTACTTC. Protein: CASSQDSGWENIQYF.

This chain uses TRBV19 with TRBJ1-2, with 7 bases aligning to TRBD1. The germline gives CDR1 LNHDA, CDR2 SQIVND (reference sequence). CDR3 size: 17 residues. The V and J ends lost 0 bases and 5 bases, in that order; junction bases with no gene match: 12. CDR3 in amino acids: CASSIDFPTGDNYGYTF. The CDR3 DNA is TGTGCCAGTAGTATAGATTTTCCTACAGGGGATAATTATGGCTACACCTTC.

This clone turned up a few times. V is TRBV24-1 and J is TRBJ1-5; D ambiguous. CDR3 length: 12 amino acids. Germline V gene data show CDR1 as KGHDR and CDR2 as SFDVKD. V was shortened by 9 bases and J by 0 bases, with 5 bases between the two germline ends. The CDR3 region has the DNA TGTGCCACCTCTAATAGCAATCAGCCCCAGCATTTT. It yields the protein CATSNSNQPQHF.

The chain employs TRBV10-2 and TRBJ1-5; no clear D gene. Germline V gene sequence: CDR1 WSHSY, CDR2 SAAADI. The CDR3 is 15 amino acids. Trimming pared 4 bases from V and 0 bases from J, leaving 10 bases between. The CDR3 spells CASSGGWYSNQPQHF. The CDR3 DNA follows: TGCGCCAGCAGTGGAGGCTGGTATAGCAATCAGCCCCAGCATTTT.

V is TRBV7-6 and J is TRBJ2-5, with TRBD2 identical over 8 bases. The CDR3 is 17 amino acids. Per the germline V gene, CDR1 is SGHVS and CDR2 is FNYEAQ. J lost 5 bases, V lost 1 base, and 12 bases had no gene match. The CDR3 loop is CASSLVRSGGPGETQYF. CDR3 DNA: TGTGCCAGCAGCTTAGTACGGTCGGGGGGGCCGGGTGAGACCCAGTACTTC.

The chain employs TRBV6-5 and TRBJ1-2; D not resolved. The CDR3 is 15 residues long. V was clipped by 0 bases and J by 5 bases, with 13 bases between them. Looked up from germline, CDR1 is MNHEY and CDR2 is SVGAGI. The CDR3 loop is CASSYSNGGGYGYTF. In nucleotides, the CDR3 is TGTGCCAGCAGTTACTCGAATGGCGGAGGGTATGGCTACACCTTC.

The chain links TRBV19 to TRBJ1-4; unclear D gene. This CDR3 has 15 residues. Trimming shortened V by 1 base and J by 8 bases, and 14 bases separated the two germline ends. Per germline, CDR1 LNHDA and CDR2 SQIVND (reference sequence). CDR3 sequence (DNA): TGTGCCAGTAGTATAGTAGCAAGCGGTAGAGAAAAACTGTTTTTT. It specifies CASSIVASGREKLFF.

CDR3 residues: CASSSPGWSGRALNEQFF. The CDR3 DNA follows: TGTGCCAGCAGCTCCCCGGGGTGGAGCGGGAGGGCCCTGAATGAGCAGTTCTTC. This chain connects TRBV11-3 to TRBJ2-1; 10 bases align to TRBD2. After removal of 4 bases from V and 7 bases from J, the junction contained 16 bases not matched to a gene. There are 18 residues in the CDR3. CDR1 is SGHNT, CDR2 YENEEA, per germline.

The DNA of the CDR3 is TGTGCCAGCAGCTTATCTAGGGGTTCAGATACGCAGTATTTT. The encoded protein is CASSLSRGSDTQYF. This chain links TRBV7-9 with TRBJ2-3; possibly TRBD1 for D (5 bases). This CDR3 is built from 14 residues. CDR1 is SEHNR and CDR2 is FQNEAQ in the germline V gene (reference sequence). Trimming shortened V by 2 bases and J by 4 bases, and 10 bases separated the two germline ends. Variable domain in full (rest from reference TRBV7-9 and TRBJ2-3): DTGVSQNPRHKITKRGQNVTFRCDPISEHNRLYWYRQTLGQGPEFLTYFQNEAQLEKSRLLSDRFSAERPKGSFSTLEIQRTEQGDSAMYLCASSLSRGSDTQYFGPGTRLTVL.

The chain recombines TRBV30 with TRBJ2-1; 7 bases match TRBD1. CDR3 length: 17 residues. Per the germline V gene, CDR1 is GTSNPN and CDR2 is SVGIG (reference sequence). J gave up 9 bases and V 6 bases, and 23 bases lay outside the gene matches. The CDR3 DNA is TGTGCCTGCTTAGAGGCAGGGGGTACGTCCACGCCCCTTGAGCAGTTCTTC. It specifies CACLEAGGTSTPLEQFF.

CDR3 protein: CASSWIRENQPQHF. CDR3 DNA sequence: TGTGCCAGCAGCTGGATCCGGGAGAATCAGCCCCAGCATTTT. The chain couples TRBV28 to TRBJ1-5; D not certain. The CDR3 totals 14 residues. Trimming removed 6 bases from V and 4 bases from J, with 13 bases in between. Germline lookup yields CDR1 MDHEN and CDR2 SYDVKM.

The chain uses TRBV20-1 and TRBJ1-3; no definite D call. The germline V and J ends were trimmed by 5 bases and 5 bases, with 4 bases remaining between them. The CDR3 consists of 10 residues. CDR1 is DFQATT and CDR2 is SNEGSKA in the germline V gene (reference sequence). In DNA form, the CDR3 reads TGCAGTGCTCCCAGAAACACCATATATTTT. Protein product: CSAPRNTIYF.

The CDR3 spells CASSRDGYYEQYF. In DNA, the CDR3 is TGTGCCAGCAGCCGCGACGGGTACTACGAGCAGTACTTC. The chain recombines TRBV7-2 with TRBJ2-7; D call uncertain. In germline, CDR1 is SGHTA, CDR2 FQGNSA. V lost 5 bases and J lost 3, with 11 bases in between. This CDR3 spans 13 amino acids.

The chain has TRBV13 and TRBJ2-3; D remains unclear. The V end was cut by 5 bases, the J end by 0 bases, with 21 bases between. Per germline, CDR1 PRHDT and CDR2 FYEKMQ (reference sequence). The CDR3 spans 18 residues. Written as DNA, the CDR3 is TGTGCCAGCAGCCAACTAAGTCCCATTCTTCATAGCACAGATACGCAGTATTTT. Translating it yields CASSQLSPILHSTDTQYF.

This sequence joins TRBV7-8 and TRBJ2-5, with 8 bases matching TRBD1. Trimming took 1 base from V and 4 from J; bases not matched to a gene: 5. CDR3 length equals 15 residues. Germline CDR1 reads SGHVS; CDR2 reads FQNEAQ. The CDR3 reads CASSLVRGTGETQYF. CDR3 DNA: TGTGCCAGCAGCTTAGTCAGAGGGACAGGAGAGACCCAGTACTTC.